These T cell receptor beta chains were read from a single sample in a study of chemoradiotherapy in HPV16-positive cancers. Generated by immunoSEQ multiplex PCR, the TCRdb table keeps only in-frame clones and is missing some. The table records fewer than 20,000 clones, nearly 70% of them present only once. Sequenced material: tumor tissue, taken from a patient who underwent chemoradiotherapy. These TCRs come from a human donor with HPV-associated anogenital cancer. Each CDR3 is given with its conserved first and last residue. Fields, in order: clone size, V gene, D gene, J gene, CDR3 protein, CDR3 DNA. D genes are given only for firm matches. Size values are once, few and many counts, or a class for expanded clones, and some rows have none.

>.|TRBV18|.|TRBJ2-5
CASSPIGETQYF
TGTGCCAGCTCACCGATCGGAGAGACCCAGTACTTC
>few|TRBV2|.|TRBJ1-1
CASRLTLNTEAFF
TGTGCCAGCCGTCTGACTCTGAACACTGAAGCTTTCTTT
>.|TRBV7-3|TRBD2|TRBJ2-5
CASSWGTSEVETQYF
TGTGCCAGCAGCTGGGGGACTAGCGAGGTGGAGACCCAGTACTTC
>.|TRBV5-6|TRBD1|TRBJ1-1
CASSTQGAPNTEAFF
TGTGCCAGCAGCACACAGGGGGCTCCGAACACTGAAGCTTTCTTT
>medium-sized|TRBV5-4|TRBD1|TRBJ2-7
CASSERDSSYEQYF
TGTGCCAGCAGCGAAAGGGACAGCTCCTACGAGCAGTACTTC
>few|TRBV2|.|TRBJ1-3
CASSGDTLGNTIYF
TGTGCCAGCAGTGGGGACACTCTCGGAAACACCATATATTTT
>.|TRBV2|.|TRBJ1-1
CASSELLTEAFF
TGTGCCAGCAGTGAACTGCTGACTGAAGCTTTCTTT
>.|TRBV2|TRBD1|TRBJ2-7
CASSVGQGTSRYEQYF
TGTGCCAGCAGTGTCGGACAGGGAACCTCACGCTACGAGCAGTACTTC
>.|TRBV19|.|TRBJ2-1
CASSIARGIGNEQFF
TGTGCCAGTAGTATCGCTCGGGGGATAGGCAATGAGCAGTTCTTC
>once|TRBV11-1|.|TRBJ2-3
CASSLDREDTQYF
TGTGCCAGCAGCTTAGACAGGGAAGATACGCAGTATTTT
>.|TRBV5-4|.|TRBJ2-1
CASSLGLDGYNEQFF
TGTGCCAGCAGCTTGGGGCTAGATGGCTACAATGAGCAGTTCTTC
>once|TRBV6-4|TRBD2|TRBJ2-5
CASRPASGGRGRETQYF
TGTGCCAGCAGGCCAGCTAGCGGGGGGAGGGGGCGAGAGACCCAGTACTTC
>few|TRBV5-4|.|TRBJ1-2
CASSLARTAGGYTF
TGTGCCAGCAGCTTGGCTCGGACAGCGGGTGGCTACACCTTC
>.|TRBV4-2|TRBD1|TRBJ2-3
CASSPGRGTTDTQYF
TGTGCCAGCAGCCCAGGCAGGGGGACCACAGATACGCAGTATTTT
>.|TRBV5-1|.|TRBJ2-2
CASHAGSRVSGELFF
TGCGCCTCCCACGCGGGGTCGAGGGTGTCCGGGGAGCTGTTTTTT
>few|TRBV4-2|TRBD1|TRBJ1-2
CASSWTGRNYGYTF
TGTGCCAGCAGCTGGACAGGGAGGAACTATGGCTACACCTTC
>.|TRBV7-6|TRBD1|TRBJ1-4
CASSPRPSGDSNEKLFF
TGTGCCAGCAGCCCCCGTCCCTCGGGGGACAGTAATGAAAAACTGTTTTTT
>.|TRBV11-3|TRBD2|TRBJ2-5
CASSLPTSGRWKETQYF
TGTGCCAGCAGCTTGCCGACTAGCGGGAGGTGGAAAGAGACCCAGTACTTC
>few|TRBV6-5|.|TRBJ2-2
CASSYDSGTGELFF
TGTGCCAGCAGTTATGACAGTGGCACCGGGGAGCTGTTTTTT
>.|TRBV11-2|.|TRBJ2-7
CASSGYYEQYF
TGTGCCAGCAGCGGCTACTACGAGCAGTACTTC
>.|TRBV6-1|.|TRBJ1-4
CASSERPGSTNEKLFF
TGTGCCAGCAGTGAAAGACCGGGATCAACTAATGAAAAACTGTTTTTT
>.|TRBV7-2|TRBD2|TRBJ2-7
CASSPTDSGGTYEQYF
TGTGCCAGCAGCCCTACCGATAGCGGGGGGACCTACGAGCAGTACTTC
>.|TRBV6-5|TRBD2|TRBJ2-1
CASSQTSGTYNEQFF
TGTGCCAGCAGCCAGACTAGCGGGACCTACAATGAGCAGTTCTTC
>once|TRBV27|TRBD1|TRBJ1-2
CASSLQGAGGYTF
TGTGCCAGCAGTTTACAGGGGGCGGGAGGCTACACCTTC
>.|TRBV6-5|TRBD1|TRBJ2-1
CASIRQGGGEQFF
TGTGCCAGCATCCGACAGGGCGGCGGTGAGCAGTTCTTC
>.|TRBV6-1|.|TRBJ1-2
CASSAGRGESGYTF
TGTGCCAGCAGTGCCGGGAGGGGAGAGTCTGGCTACACCTTC
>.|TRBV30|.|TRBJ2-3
CAPHTGKGTDTQYF
TGTGCCCCCCACACAGGTAAGGGCACAGATACGCAGTATTTT
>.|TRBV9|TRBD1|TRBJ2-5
CASPGGSRYF
TGTGCCAGCCCAGGGGGAAGTAGGTACTTC
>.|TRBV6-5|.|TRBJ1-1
CASNRDMNTEAFF
TGTGCCAGCAACAGAGATATGAACACTGAAGCTTTCTTT
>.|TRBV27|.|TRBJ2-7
CASRGTGAYEQYF
TGTGCCAGCAGGGGGACGGGAGCCTACGAGCAGTACTTC
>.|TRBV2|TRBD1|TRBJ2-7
CASSEPGQGVTYEQYF
TGTGCCAGCAGTGAACCGGGACAGGGGGTGACCTACGAGCAGTACTTC
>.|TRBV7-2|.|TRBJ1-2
CASSRREASLDGYTF
TGTGCCAGCAGCCGTCGGGAGGCAAGTTTGGATGGCTACACCTTC
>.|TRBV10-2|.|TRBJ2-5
CASSVSALQETQYF
TGCGCCAGCAGTGTGTCGGCCCTCCAAGAGACCCAGTACTTC
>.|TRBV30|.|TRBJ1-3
CAWSFGGTSGNTIYF
TGTGCCTGGAGTTTCGGTGGGACGTCCGGAAACACCATATATTTT
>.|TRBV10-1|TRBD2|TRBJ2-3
CASSWTSGVDTQYF
TGCGCCAGCAGTTGGACTAGCGGGGTGGATACGCAGTATTTT
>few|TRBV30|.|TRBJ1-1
CAWSVRAGTEAFF
TGTGCCTGGAGTGTACGGGCGGGCACTGAAGCTTTCTTT
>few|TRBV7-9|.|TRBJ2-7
CASSFGAGHSYEQYF
TGTGCCAGCAGCTTCGGGGCGGGCCATTCCTACGAGCAGTACTTC
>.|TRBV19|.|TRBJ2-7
CASSKGLAEQYF
TGTGCCAGTAGTAAGGGGCTAGCCGAGCAGTACTTC
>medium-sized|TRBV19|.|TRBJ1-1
CASRPQGRDTEAFF
TGTGCCAGTAGACCACAGGGTAGGGACACTGAAGCTTTCTTT
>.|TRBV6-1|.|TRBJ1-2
CASSEADRLTLGYTF
TGTGCCAGCAGTGAAGCCGACAGGCTGACCCTTGGCTACACCTTC
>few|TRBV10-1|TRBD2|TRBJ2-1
CASSESLAGSAEQFF
TGCGCCAGCAGTGAGTCCCTAGCGGGGTCGGCTGAGCAGTTCTTC
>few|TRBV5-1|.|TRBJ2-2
CASSLVSGTDTGELFF
TGCGCCAGCAGCTTGGTATCCGGGACGGACACCGGGGAGCTGTTTTTT
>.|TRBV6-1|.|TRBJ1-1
CASSESGGNTEAFF
TGTGCCAGCAGTGAATCTGGGGGGAACACTGAAGCTTTCTTT
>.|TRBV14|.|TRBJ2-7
CASSQGYEQYF
TGTGCCAGCAGCCAGGGGTACGAGCAGTACTTC
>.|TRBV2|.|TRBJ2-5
CASSTQGHQETQYF
TGTGCCAGCAGTACTCAGGGGCATCAAGAGACCCAGTACTTC
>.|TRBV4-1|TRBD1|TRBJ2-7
CASSPRTGGDEQYF
TGCGCCAGCAGCCCTAGGACAGGGGGCGACGAGCAGTACTTC
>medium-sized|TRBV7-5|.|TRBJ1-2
CVRSLGTGDYGYTF
TGTGTCAGAAGCTTAGGGACAGGGGACTATGGCTACACCTTC
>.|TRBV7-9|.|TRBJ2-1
CASSLSLASSYNEQFF
TGTGCCAGCAGTCTCAGCCTCGCTAGCTCCTACAATGAGCAGTTCTTC
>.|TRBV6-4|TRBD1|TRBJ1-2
CASSGQGKGYTF
TGTGCCAGCAGTGGACAGGGTAAGGGCTACACCTTC
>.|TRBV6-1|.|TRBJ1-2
CASSGWTENYGYTF
TGTGCCAGCAGTGGCTGGACAGAAAACTATGGCTACACCTTC
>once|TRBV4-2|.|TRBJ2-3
CASSQDPSGRGLSSGQYF
TGTGCCAGCAGCCAAGATCCCTCTGGGCGGGGACTCAGTAGTGGGCAGTATTTT